This TCR beta chain is drawn from a study of T cell responses to AZD1222 COVID-19 vaccine. Findings and caveats of the study: It was only after the peak T cell response that any repertoires were sampled. The sample set comprised mostly white British donors with more females, and clonal diversity was possibly underestimated.

Libraries were prepared by immunoSEQ multiplex PCR; TCRdb keeps only in-frame clonotypes and omits some of them. The sample records about 120,000 clones, about 90% being singletons. Trimming took off 3 bases at V and 6 bases at J, with 11 bases between the two ends. The CDR3 has 13 amino acids. Remarks on this clone: Its cognate antigen is unknown.

The sample was peripheral blood, taken 28 days after the second AZD1222 dose. The V and J genes are TRBV12-3 or TRBV12-4 and TRBJ1-1; possible D gene TRBD1, 5 bases. The receptor was isolated from an adult who received the AZD1222 COVID-19 vaccine. CDR3 protein: CASSFPQGSEAFF. The CDR3 DNA follows: TGTGCCAGCAGTTTCCCCCAGGGTTCTGAAGCTTTCTTT.